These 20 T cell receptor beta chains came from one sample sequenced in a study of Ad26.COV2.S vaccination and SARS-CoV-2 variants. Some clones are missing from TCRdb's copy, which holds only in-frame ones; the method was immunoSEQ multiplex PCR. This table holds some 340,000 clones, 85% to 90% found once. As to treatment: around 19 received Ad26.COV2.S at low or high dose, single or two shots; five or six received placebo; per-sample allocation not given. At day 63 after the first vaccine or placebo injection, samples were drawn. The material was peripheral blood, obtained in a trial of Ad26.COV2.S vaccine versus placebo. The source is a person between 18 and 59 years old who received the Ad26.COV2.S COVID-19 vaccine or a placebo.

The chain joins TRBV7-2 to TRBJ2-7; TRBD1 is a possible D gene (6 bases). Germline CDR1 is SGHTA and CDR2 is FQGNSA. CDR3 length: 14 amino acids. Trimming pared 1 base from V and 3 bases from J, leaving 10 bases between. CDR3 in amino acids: CASSLGGTSYEQYF. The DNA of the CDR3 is TGTGCCAGCAGCTTAGGTGGGACAAGCTACGAGCAGTACTTC. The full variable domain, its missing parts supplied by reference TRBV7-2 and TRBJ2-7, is GAGVSQSPSNKVTEKGKDVELRCDPISGHTALYWYRQSLGQGLEFLIYFQGNSAPDKSGLPSDRFSAERTGGSVSTLTIQRTQQEDSAVYLCASSLGGTSYEQYFGPGTRLTVT.

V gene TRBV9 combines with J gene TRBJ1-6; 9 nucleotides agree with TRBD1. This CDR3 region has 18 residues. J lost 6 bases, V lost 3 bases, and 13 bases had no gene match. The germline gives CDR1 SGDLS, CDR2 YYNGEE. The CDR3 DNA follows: TGTGCCAGCAGCGCATACGGGACAGGGCCTATCGTTAATTCACCCCTCCACTTT. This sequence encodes CASSAYGTGPIVNSPLHF. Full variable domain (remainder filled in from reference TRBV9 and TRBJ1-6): DSGVTQTPKHLITATGQRVTLRCSPRSGDLSVYWYQQSLDQGLQFLIQYYNGEERAKGNILERFSAQQFPDLHSELNLSSLELGDSALYFCASSAYGTGPIVNSPLHFGNGTRLTVT.

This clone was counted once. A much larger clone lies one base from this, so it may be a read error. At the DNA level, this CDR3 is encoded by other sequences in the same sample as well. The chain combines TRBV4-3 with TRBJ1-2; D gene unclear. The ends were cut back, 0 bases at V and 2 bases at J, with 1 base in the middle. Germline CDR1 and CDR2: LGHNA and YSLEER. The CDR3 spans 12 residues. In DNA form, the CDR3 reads TGCGCCAGCAGCCAAGACAACTATGGCTACACCTTC. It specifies CASSQDNYGYTF.

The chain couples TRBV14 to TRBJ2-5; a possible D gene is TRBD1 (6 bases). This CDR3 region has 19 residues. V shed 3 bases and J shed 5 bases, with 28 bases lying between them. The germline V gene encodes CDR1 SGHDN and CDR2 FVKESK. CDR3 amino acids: CASSHGYGEGEPLRETQYF. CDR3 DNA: TGTGCCAGCAGCCACGGATATGGAGAGGGGGAACCCCTCCGGGAGACCCAGTACTTC. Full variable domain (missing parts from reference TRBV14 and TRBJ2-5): EAGVTQFPSHSVIEKGQTVTLRCDPISGHDNLYWYRRVMGKEIKFLLHFVKESKQDESGMPNNRFLAERTGGTYSTLKVQPAELEDSGVYFCASSHGYGEGEPLRETQYFGPGTRLLVL.

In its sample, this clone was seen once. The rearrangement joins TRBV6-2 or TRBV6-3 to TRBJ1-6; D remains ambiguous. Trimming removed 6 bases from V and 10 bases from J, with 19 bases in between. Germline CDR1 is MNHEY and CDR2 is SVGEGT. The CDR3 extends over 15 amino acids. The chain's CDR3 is CASSPTPPGYSPLHF. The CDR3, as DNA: TGTGCCAGCAGCCCAACACCCCCGGGATACTCACCCCTCCACTTT.

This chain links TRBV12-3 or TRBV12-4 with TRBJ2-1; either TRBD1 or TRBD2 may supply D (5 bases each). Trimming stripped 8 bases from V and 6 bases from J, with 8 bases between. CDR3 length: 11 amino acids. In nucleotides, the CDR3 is TGTGCCAGCGGGGGAGTCAATGAGCAGTTCTTC. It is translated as CASGGVNEQFF.

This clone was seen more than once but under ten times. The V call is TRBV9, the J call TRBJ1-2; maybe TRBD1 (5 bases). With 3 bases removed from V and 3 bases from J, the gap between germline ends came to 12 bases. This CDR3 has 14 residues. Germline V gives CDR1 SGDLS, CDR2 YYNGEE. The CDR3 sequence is CASSASRQYYGYTF. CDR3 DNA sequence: TGTGCCAGCAGCGCCAGCAGACAGTACTATGGCTACACCTTC.

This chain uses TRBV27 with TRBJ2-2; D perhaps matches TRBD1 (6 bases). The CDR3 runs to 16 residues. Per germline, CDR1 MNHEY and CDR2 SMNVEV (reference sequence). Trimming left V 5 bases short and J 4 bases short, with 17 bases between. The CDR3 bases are TGTGCCAGCAGTCTCCACAGGGTTGTCCTCACCGGGGAGCTGTTTTTT. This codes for CASSLHRVVLTGELFF.

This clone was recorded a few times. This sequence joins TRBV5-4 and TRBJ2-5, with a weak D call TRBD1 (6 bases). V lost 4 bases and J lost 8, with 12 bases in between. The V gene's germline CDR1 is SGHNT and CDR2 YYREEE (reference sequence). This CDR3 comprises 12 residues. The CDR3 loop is CASSQEGETQYF. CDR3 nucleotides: TGTGCCAGCAGCCAAGAGGGGGAAACCCAGTACTTC.

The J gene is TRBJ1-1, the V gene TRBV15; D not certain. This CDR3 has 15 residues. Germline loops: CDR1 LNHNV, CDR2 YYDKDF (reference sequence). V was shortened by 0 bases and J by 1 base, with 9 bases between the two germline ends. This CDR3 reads CATSRDTGRNTEAFF. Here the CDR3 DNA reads TGTGCCACCAGCAGAGACACGGGTAGGAACACTGAAGCTTTCTTT. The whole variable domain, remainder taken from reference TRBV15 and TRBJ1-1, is DAMVIQNPRYQVTQFGKPVTLSCSQTLNHNVMYWYQQKSSQAPKLLFHYYDKDFNNEADTPDNFQSRRPNTSFCFLDIRSPGLGDTAMYLCATSRDTGRNTEAFFGQGTRLTVV.

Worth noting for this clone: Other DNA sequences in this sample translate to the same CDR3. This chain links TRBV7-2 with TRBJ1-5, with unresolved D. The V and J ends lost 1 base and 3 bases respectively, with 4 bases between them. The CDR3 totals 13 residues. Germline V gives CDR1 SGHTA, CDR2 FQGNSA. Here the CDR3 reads CASSLGPNQPQHF. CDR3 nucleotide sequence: TGTGCCAGCAGCTTAGGCCCCAATCAGCCCCAGCATTTT.

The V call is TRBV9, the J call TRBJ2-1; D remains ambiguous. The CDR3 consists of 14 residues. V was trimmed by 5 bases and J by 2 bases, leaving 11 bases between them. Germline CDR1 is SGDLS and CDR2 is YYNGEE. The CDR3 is CASSPGRAYNEQFF. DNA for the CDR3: TGTGCCAGCAGTCCCGGCAGAGCCTACAATGAGCAGTTCTTC. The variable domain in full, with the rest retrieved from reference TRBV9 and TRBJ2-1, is DSGVTQTPKHLITATGQRVTLRCSPRSGDLSVYWYQQSLDQGLQFLIQYYNGEERAKGNILERFSAQQFPDLHSELNLSSLELGDSALYFCASSPGRAYNEQFFGPGTRLTVL.

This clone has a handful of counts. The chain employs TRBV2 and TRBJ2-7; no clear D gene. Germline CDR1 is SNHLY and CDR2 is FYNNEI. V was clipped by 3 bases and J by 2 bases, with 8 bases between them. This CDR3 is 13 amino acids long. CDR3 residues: CASSDGRTYEQYF. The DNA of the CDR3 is TGTGCCAGCAGTGATGGCAGGACCTACGAGCAGTACTTC.

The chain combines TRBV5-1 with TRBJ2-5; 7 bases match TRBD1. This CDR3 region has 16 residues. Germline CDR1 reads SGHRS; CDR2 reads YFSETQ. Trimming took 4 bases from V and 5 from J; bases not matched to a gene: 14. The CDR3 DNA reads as TGCGCCAGCAGCCCCGGACAGGCTGGGCTCGGGGAGACCCAGTACTTC. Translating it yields CASSPGQAGLGETQYF. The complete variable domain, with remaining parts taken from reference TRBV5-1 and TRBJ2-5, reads KAGVTQTPRYLIKTRGQQVTLSCSPISGHRSVSWYQQTPGQGLQFLFEYFSETQRNKGNFPGRFSGRQFSNSRSEMNVSTLELGDSALYLCASSPGQAGLGETQYFGPGTRLLVL.

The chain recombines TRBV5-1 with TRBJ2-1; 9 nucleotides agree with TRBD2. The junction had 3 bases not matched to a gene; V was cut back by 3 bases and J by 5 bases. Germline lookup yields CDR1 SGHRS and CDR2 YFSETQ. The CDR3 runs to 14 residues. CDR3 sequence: CASSSGLADNEQFF. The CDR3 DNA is TGCGCCAGCAGCTCGGGACTAGCAGACAATGAGCAGTTCTTC.

CDR3 nucleotides: TGTGCCAGCAGCAAAGAGGGACATACGAACACTGAAGCTTTCTTT. This encodes CASSKEGHTNTEAFF. The chain uses TRBV21-1 and TRBJ1-1; the table calls TRBD1, which could not be checked here. TRBV21-1 is termed a pseudogene. This CDR3 has 15 residues.

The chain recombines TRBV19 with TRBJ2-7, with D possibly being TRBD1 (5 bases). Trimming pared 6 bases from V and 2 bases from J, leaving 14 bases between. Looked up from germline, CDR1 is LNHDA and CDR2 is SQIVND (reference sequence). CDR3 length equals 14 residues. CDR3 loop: CASSSPGMAYEQYF. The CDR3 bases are TGTGCCAGTAGCTCTCCAGGGATGGCCTACGAGCAGTACTTC.

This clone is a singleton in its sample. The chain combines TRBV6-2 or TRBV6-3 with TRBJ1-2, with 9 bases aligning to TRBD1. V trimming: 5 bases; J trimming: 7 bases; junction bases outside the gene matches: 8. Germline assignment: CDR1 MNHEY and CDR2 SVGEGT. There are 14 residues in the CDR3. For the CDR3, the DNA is TGTGCCAGCAGTCCAGGGACAGGGATCGGTGGCTACACCTTC. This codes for CASSPGTGIGGYTF.

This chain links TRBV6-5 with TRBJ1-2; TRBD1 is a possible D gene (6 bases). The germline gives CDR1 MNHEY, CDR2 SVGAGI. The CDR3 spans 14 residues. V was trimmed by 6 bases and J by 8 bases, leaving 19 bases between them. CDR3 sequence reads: CASRTHLQGSGYTF. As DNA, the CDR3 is TGTGCCAGCAGGACACACCTCCAGGGGAGCGGCTACACCTTC.

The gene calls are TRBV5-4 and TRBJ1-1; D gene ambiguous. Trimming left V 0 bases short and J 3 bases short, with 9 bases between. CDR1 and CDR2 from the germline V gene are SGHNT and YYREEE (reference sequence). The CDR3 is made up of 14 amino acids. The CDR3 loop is CASSLGSGDTEAFF. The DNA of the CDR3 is TGTGCCAGCAGCTTGGGAAGTGGGGACACTGAAGCTTTCTTT.